The following is a TCR beta chain sequence with its context. Antigen unknown. For the TCR beta CDR3, multiplex PCR with 32 V and 13 J primers performed the amplification. TCRdb used MiXCR to reprocess the multiplex PCR reads, holding one entry per CDR3 protein. The data contain 10,000 to 15,000 distinct CDR3 sequences, approximately 20% of them singletons. At approximately 570 ng per sample, bulk tumor genomic DNA provided the template. The authors collected several far-apart biopsies from each primary tumor during surgery. Samples came from untreated patients having curative surgery for newly diagnosed non-small cell lung cancer. These data belong to a study of immune heterogeneity within non-small cell lung tumors. Study-wide points: Identical dominant CDR3 beta clonotypes recurred across tumor sites within a patient, alongside site-unique high-frequency clones. Local T-cell repertoire clonality was correlated with local tumor mutational burden, and the correlation was positive. It was moderate in strength but statistically significant (R roughly 0.35).

This CDR3 region has 13 residues. Trimming took off 2 bases at V and 6 bases at J, with 8 bases between the two ends. Germline V CDR1 and CDR2: SGHTA, FQGNSA. The V and J genes are TRBV7-2 and TRBJ1-5, with D possibly being TRBD1 (5 bases). The sample comprised lung tumor tissue. The sequence came from a man aged 60 to 69 with non-small cell lung cancer. The CDR3 bases are TGTGCCAGCAGCTTATGGAGGGGTCAGCCCCAGCATTTT. Protein: CASSLWRGQPQHF.